The 5 T cell receptor beta chains below were found in one sample sequenced in a study of post-analysis software for immune sequencing data. Study-level results: TRBV5-6, TRBV5-1 and TRBV20-1 were among four or five TRBV segments more frequent in patients than controls.

These receptors' targets are unknown. The library was made from cDNA and included unique molecular identifiers. Using its own MiXCR run on the PCR reads, TCRdb lists one record per CDR3 protein. The sample lists roughly 400,000 distinct CDR3 sequences, less than 40% occurring once. The sequenced material came from blood. The origin of the receptors is a girl aged 2 to 10 with multiple sclerosis.

Only a few counts were recorded for this clonotype. The V call is TRBV4-1, the J call TRBJ2-3, with D unclear. The germline CDR1 and CDR2 sequences are MGHRA and YSYEKL. V lost 7 bases and J lost 2, with 19 bases in between. The CDR3 is made up of 16 amino acids. In nucleotides, the CDR3 is TGCGCCAGCACGAGGTCTGGCGTCTTCCCCACAGATACGCAGTATTTT. Translating gives CASTRSGVFPTDTQYF.

The rearrangement joins TRBV5-1 to TRBJ2-5; possibly TRBD2 for D (5 bases). This CDR3 is 13 amino acids long. CDR1 is SGHRS and CDR2 is YFSETQ in the germline V gene. Trimming pared 4 bases from V and 3 bases from J, leaving 10 bases between. The CDR3 DNA reads as TGCGCCAGCAGCGCGGACTGGGAAGAGACCCAGTACTTC. Translated, it gives CASSADWEETQYF.

V and J are TRBV11-2 and TRBJ2-1, with TRBD2 matching over 7 bases. Germline assignment: CDR1 SGHAT and CDR2 FQNNGV. V gave up 5 bases and J gave up 8 bases; unmatched junction bases: 3. CDR3 length: 12 residues. This CDR3 reads CASSNAGDEQFF. The CDR3 DNA reads as TGTGCCAGCAGCAACGCGGGGGATGAGCAGTTCTTC.

This clonotype occurred a few times. The chain combines TRBV20-1 with TRBJ2-7; 7 nucleotides match TRBD2. CDR3 length: 13 amino acids. Losses at the gene ends were 3 bases for V and 4 bases for J; bases not matched to a gene: 6. The V gene's germline CDR1 is DFQATT and CDR2 SNEGSKA (reference sequence). CDR3 in amino acids: CSASQGGPYEQYF. CDR3 nucleotide sequence: TGCAGTGCTAGCCAGGGAGGGCCGTACGAGCAGTACTTC.

The genes are TRBV7-9 and TRBJ2-5; TRBD2 aligns across 9 bases. Per germline, CDR1 SEHNR and CDR2 FQNEAQ (reference sequence). This CDR3 has 15 amino acids. V shed 0 bases and J 2 bases; nucleotides not matched to a gene: 1. The CDR3, as DNA: TGTGCCAGCAGCTTAGCAGCGGGGGGACAAGAGACCCAGTACTTC. Its translation: CASSLAAGGQETQYF.